Presented here are 9 T cell receptor beta chains from one specimen sequenced in a study of regulatory T cells in long-lasting Graves disease. This sample's time point: newly diagnosed GD, antithyroid drugs for less than 3 months. Preparation of the TCR library used RNA extracted from PBMCs. CDR3 regions were amplified by Arm-PCR using iRepertoire HTBI primers to build TCR beta libraries. A single record per CDR3 protein comes from TCRdb applying MiXCR to the multiplex PCR reads. Of approximately 460,000 distinct CDR3 sequences in the sample, about 17% are singletons; the top ten hold roughly a tenth. The sample was also linked to a second study, of T cells in Graves' hyperthyroidism and ophthalmopathy.

The input for sequencing was peripheral blood mononuclear cells (PBMCs), taken at new diagnosis, from a patient treated with antithyroid drugs. Source of these receptors: a woman in her twenties or thirties with Graves disease.

The table lists this clonotype with a few counts. The chain has TRBV18 and TRBJ2-1, with 7 bases fitting TRBD1. The V gene's germline CDR1 is KGHSH and CDR2 LQKENI. The ends lost 3 bases at V and 3 bases at J; junction bases unmatched: 8. This CDR3 region has 16 residues. The CDR3 region has the DNA TGTGCCAGCTCACCCCCCCCAGGGGGAGTCTACAATGAGCAGTTCTTC. It translates to CASSPPPGGVYNEQFF.

At least ten counts were recorded for this clonotype. This chain connects TRBV28 to TRBJ1-1; maybe TRBD1 (6 bases). The CDR3 sequence is 17 residues long. CDR1 is MDHEN, CDR2 SYDVKM, per germline. Deletions cut 4 bases from V and 5 bases from J, with 23 bases between. The DNA for the CDR3 is TGTGCCAGCAGTTCTCCTGGGGAGTCCGGAAGGGGGACTGAAGCTTTCTTT. Protein: CASSSPGESGRGTEAFF.

This clonotype has a handful of counts. At one boundary the junction diverges from the germline segment, which might be a read error. V and J are TRBV7-7 and TRBJ2-5; 11 bases fit TRBD1. CDR1 is SSHAT, CDR2 FNYEAQ, per germline (reference sequence). The length of the CDR3 is 16 residues. The CDR3 DNA follows: TGTGCTAGCAGCATACTCGGGACAGGGGGCCAAGAGACCCAGTACTTC. Translation gives CASSILGTGGQETQYF. The variable domain in full, with the rest retrieved from reference TRBV7-7 and TRBJ2-5, is GAGVSQSPRYKVTKRGQDVTLRCDPISSHATLYWYQQALGQGPEFLTYFNYEAQPDKSGLPSDRFSAERPEGSISTLTIQRTEQRDSAMYRCASSILGTGGQETQYFGPGTRLLVL.

The J gene is TRBJ2-3, the V gene TRBV30; either TRBD1 or TRBD2 may fit D (5 bases each). V shed 4 bases and J shed 1 base, with 12 bases lying between them. Per germline, CDR1 GTSNPN and CDR2 SVGIG (reference sequence). This CDR3 is built from 14 residues. CDR3 in DNA: TGTGCCTGGAATGCGCGAGGGGGCACAGATACGCAGTATTTT. Translation gives CAWNARGGTDTQYF.

A note on this clonotype: The CDR3 carries no conserved terminal phenylalanine or tryptophan, so it likely arises from a read error. The chain has TRBV30 and TRBJ1-2; possibly TRBD1 for D (6 bases). Per germline, CDR1 GTSNPN and CDR2 SVGIG (reference sequence). The V gene lost 2 bases and the J gene lost 2 bases, with 15 bases spanning the gap. The CDR3 contains 15 residues. The CDR3 is CAWSSPDSGNYGYTL. Here the CDR3 DNA reads TGTGCCTGGAGTTCCCCGGACAGTGGGAACTATGGCTACACCCTC.

In this sample, this clonotype turned up a few times. This chain uses TRBV27 with TRBJ1-5; D not resolved. Germline CDR1 and CDR2: MNHEY and SMNVEV (reference sequence). The germline V and J ends were trimmed by 8 bases and 3 bases, with 11 bases remaining between them. The CDR3 length is 13 residues. Written as DNA, the CDR3 is TGTGCCAGCGGACCAGGATTCAATCAGCCCCAGCATTTT. It is translated as CASGPGFNQPQHF.

In this sample, this clonotype turned up many times. The chain is built from TRBV3-1 and TRBJ2-5, with D tentatively TRBD1 (5 bases). Germline V gene sequence: CDR1 LGHDT, CDR2 YNNKEL (reference sequence). There are 16 residues in the CDR3. V lost 0 bases to trimming and J lost 5 bases, with 16 bases between them. CDR3 sequence: CASSQDFAGPRETQYF. The CDR3 coding sequence is TGTGCCAGCAGCCAAGATTTTGCAGGGCCCCGGGAGACCCAGTACTTC.

This clonotype showed up just a few times. The CDR3 region has the DNA TGTGCCAGCTCACCACCCTACGGGGACAGGGGTGAGGAAAACACTGAAGCTTTCTTT. Translating gives CASSPPYGDRGEENTEAFF. The gene calls are TRBV18 and TRBJ1-1; 10 positions match TRBD1. V dropped 0 bases and J dropped 2; count of bases not matched to a gene: 12. Germline V CDR1 and CDR2: KGHSH, LQKENI. CDR3 length: 19 residues.

This clonotype was seen ten or more times. The chain employs TRBV6-1 and TRBJ2-3; 13 nucleotides align to TRBD2. With 6 bases clipped from V and 5 bases from J, the junction kept 8 bases outside the gene matches. This CDR3 spans 16 amino acids. From germline, CDR1 is MNHNS and CDR2 SASEGT. In DNA form, the CDR3 reads TGTGCCAGCAGCTCACTAGCGGGAGGGCCAAGAGATACGCAGTATTTT. Its translation is CASSSLAGGPRDTQYF.